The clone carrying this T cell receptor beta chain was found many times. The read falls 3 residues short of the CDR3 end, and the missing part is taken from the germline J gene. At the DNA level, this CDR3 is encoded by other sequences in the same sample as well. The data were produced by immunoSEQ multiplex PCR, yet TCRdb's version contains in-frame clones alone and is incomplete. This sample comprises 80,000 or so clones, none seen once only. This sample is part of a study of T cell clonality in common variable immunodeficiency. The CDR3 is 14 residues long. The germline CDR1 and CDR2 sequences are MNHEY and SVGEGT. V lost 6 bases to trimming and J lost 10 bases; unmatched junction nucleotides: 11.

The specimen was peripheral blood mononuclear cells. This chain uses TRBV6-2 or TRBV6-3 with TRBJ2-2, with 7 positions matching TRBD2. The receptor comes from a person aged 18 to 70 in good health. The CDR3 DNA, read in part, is TGTGCCAGCAGCCCTAGCGGAAGGGAGCAGGAG. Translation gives CASSPSGREQE. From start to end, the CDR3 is CASSPSGREQELFF.